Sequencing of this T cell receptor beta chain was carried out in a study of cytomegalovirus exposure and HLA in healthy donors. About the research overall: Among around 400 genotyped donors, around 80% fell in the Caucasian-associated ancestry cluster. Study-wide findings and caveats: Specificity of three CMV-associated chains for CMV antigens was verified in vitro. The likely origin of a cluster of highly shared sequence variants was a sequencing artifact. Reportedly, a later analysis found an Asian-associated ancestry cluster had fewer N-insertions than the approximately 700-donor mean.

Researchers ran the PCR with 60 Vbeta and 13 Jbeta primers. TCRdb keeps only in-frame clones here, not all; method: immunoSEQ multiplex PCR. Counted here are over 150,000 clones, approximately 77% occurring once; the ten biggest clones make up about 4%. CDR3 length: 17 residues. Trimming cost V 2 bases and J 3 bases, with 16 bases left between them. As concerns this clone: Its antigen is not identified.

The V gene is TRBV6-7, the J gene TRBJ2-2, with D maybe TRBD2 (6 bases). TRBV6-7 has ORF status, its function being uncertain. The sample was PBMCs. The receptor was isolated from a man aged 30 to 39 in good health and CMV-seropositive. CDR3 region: CASSYPPGGLDTGELFF. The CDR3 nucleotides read TGTGCCAGCAGTTACCCACCCGGAGGGTTGGACACCGGGGAGCTGTTTTTT.